A single sample is the source of the 30 T cell receptor beta chains below, sequenced in a study of post-analysis software for immune sequencing data. TCR beta cDNA libraries had unique molecular identifiers. TCRdb re-derived calls from the PCR reads in MiXCR, one entry per CDR3 protein. The sample yields 550,000 to 700,000 distinct CDR3 sequences, roughly 40% seen once. Study-wide results and limits: In patients, TRBV5-6, TRBV5-1 and TRBV20-1 belonged to five TRBV segments found more frequently than in controls.

These receptors have no identified antigens. Specimen: blood. The source of these receptors is a girl under 18 with multiple sclerosis.

In this sample, this clonotype turned up a few times. The chain has TRBV10-3 and TRBJ2-3; D gene unclear. CDR3 length equals 12 residues. Between the trimmed V and J ends, which lost 8 bases and 2 bases, there was a span of 8 bases. CDR1 and CDR2 from the germline V gene are ENHRY and SYGVKD. The CDR3 loop is CAIGDYTDTQYF. The CDR3 DNA follows: TGTGCCATCGGCGATTACACAGATACGCAGTATTTT.

The rearrangement joins TRBV27 to TRBJ2-2, with 8 bases aligning to TRBD1. V was pared by 9 bases and J by 5 bases, with 5 bases of the junction left unmatched. This CDR3 has 13 residues. Germline V gene data show CDR1 as MNHEY and CDR2 as SMNVEV (reference sequence). The chain's CDR3 is CASRTGWTGELFF. CDR3 nucleotide sequence: TGTGCCAGTAGGACAGGGTGGACCGGGGAGCTGTTTTTT.

This clonotype has just a few counts. The chain joins TRBV5-1 to TRBJ1-1; 8 nucleotides align to TRBD1. The CDR3 spans 12 residues. Losses at the gene ends were 4 bases for V and 8 bases for J; bases not matched to a gene: 4. Germline CDR1 SGHRS, CDR2 YFSETQ. The CDR3 DNA reads TGCGCCAGCAGCACGGACAGGGAAGAAGCTTTCTTT. It is translated as CASSTDREEAFF. The complete variable domain, with remaining parts taken from reference TRBV5-1 and TRBJ1-1, reads KAGVTQTPRYLIKTRGQQVTLSCSPISGHRSVSWYQQTPGQGLQFLFEYFSETQRNKGNFPGRFSGRQFSNSRSEMNVSTLELGDSALYLCASSTDREEAFFGQGTRLTVV.

This clonotype was seen a single time. The rearrangement joins TRBV9 to TRBJ1-2; D might be TRBD1 (5 bases). V lost 0 bases to trimming and J lost 3 bases, with 18 bases between them. The CDR3 loop spans 17 amino acids. CDR1 and CDR2 (germline): SGDLS, YYNGEE. The DNA of the CDR3 is TGTGCCAGCAGCGTAGAGGTGACGGCCGGGGGGGACTATGGCTACACCTTC. This gives the protein CASSVEVTAGGDYGYTF.

In its sample, this clonotype was seen a few times. The rearrangement links TRBV5-1 to TRBJ2-7; 8 bases agree with TRBD1. The trim removed 6 bases at V and 7 bases at J, leaving 9 bases unmatched. Germline V gene sequence: CDR1 SGHRS, CDR2 YFSETQ. CDR3 size: 13 residues. The CDR3 region is CASTTTGGEEQYF. CDR3 DNA: TGCGCCAGCACCACCACAGGGGGAGAAGAGCAGTACTTC.

The rearrangement links TRBV29-1 to TRBJ2-3; 8 nucleotides match TRBD2. Unmatched junction bases numbered 9, after V lost 7 bases and J lost 0 bases. The germline CDR1 and CDR2 sequences are SQVTM and ANQGSEA. CDR3 length: 15 amino acids. As DNA, the CDR3 is TGCAGCGGGAGGGGGACTAGGGGGAGCACAGATACGCAGTATTTT. It is translated as CSGRGTRGSTDTQYF.

This clonotype has just a few counts. V is TRBV6-1 and J is TRBJ1-2; the D gene is possibly TRBD1 (6 bases). The V end lost 1 base, the J end lost 4 bases, and 13 bases lay between the germline ends. The CDR3 runs to 15 residues. CDR1 is MNHNS and CDR2 is SASEGT in the germline V gene. The CDR3 DNA reads as TGTGCCAGCAGTGAAGTCCAGGGGAGAGCCTATGGCTACACCTTC. It specifies CASSEVQGRAYGYTF.

The DNA for the CDR3 is TGTGCCAGCAGCTTAGATGGCGGGAAGACCCAGTACTTC. As protein: CASSLDGGKTQYF. This chain connects TRBV7-2 to TRBJ2-7; D is perhaps TRBD2 (6 bases). The assigned J gene may be wrong: the sequence end matches TRBJ2-5 better. In germline, CDR1 is SGHTA, CDR2 FQGNSA. This CDR3 is 13 amino acids long.

The CDR3 sequence: CASSQDFWVSSGANVLTF. The CDR3 DNA sequence: TGTGCCAGCAGCCAAGATTTTTGGGTTTCCTCTGGGGCCAACGTCCTGACTTTC. The chain is built from TRBV3-1 and TRBJ2-6; D not certain. Germline V gene sequence: CDR1 LGHDT, CDR2 YNNKEL (reference sequence). This CDR3 is built from 18 residues. Deletions cut 0 bases from V and 0 bases from J, with 12 bases between. The variable domain in full, with the rest retrieved from reference TRBV3-1 and TRBJ2-6, is DTAVSQTPKYLVTQMGNDKSIKCEQNLGHDTMYWYKQDSKKFLKIMFSYNNKELIINETVPNRFSPKSPDKAHLNLHINSLELGDSAVYFCASSQDFWVSSGANVLTFGAGSRLTVL.

This clonotype showed up just a few times. The V and J genes are TRBV7-9 and TRBJ1-4; TRBD1 matches 8 bases. Per the germline V gene, CDR1 is SEHNR and CDR2 is FQNEAQ (reference sequence). The trim removed 8 bases at V and 5 bases at J, leaving 4 bases unmatched. This CDR3 contains 13 residues. For the CDR3, the DNA is TGTGCCAGCGCCGGACAGGGAAATGAAAAACTGTTTTTT. Translation gives CASAGQGNEKLFF.

The chain employs TRBV20-1 and TRBJ2-1, with a possible D match to TRBD2 (5 bases). V shed 5 bases and J shed 1 base, with 12 bases lying between them. CDR1 is DFQATT, CDR2 SNEGSKA, per germline (reference sequence). CDR3 size: 14 residues. CDR3 DNA: TGCAGTGCTCCCGACACTAGGTCCTACAATGAGCAGTTCTTC. Amino acids: CSAPDTRSYNEQFF.

This clonotype has only a few counts. The chain employs TRBV7-8 and TRBJ2-7; D is uncertain. Germline CDR1 reads SGHVS; CDR2 reads FQNEAQ. The CDR3 has 13 amino acids. Trimming took 1 base from V and 2 from J, leaving 6 bases between them. The DNA of the CDR3 is TGTGCCAGCAGCTTAGAGTCAGCCTACGAGCAGTACTTC. It translates to CASSLESAYEQYF.

The chain joins TRBV6-6 to TRBJ2-5; 7 nucleotides agree with TRBD2. The CDR3 is 14 amino acids. V gave up 7 bases and J gave up 4 bases; unmatched junction bases: 9. Germline loops: CDR1 MNHNY, CDR2 SVGAGI (reference sequence). The CDR3 sequence: CASTGRIAGETQYF. As DNA, the CDR3 is TGTGCCAGCACCGGCCGAATAGCGGGAGAGACCCAGTACTTC.

This clonotype was picked up one time. The CDR3 coding sequence is TGTGCCAGCACCACATCGGACAGGGTGTACACTGAAGCTTTCTTT. Encoded protein: CASTTSDRVYTEAFF. The V gene is TRBV12-3 or TRBV12-4, the J gene TRBJ1-1, with 8 bases that match TRBD1. The junction had 10 bases not matched to a gene; V was cut back by 7 bases and J by 3 bases. The CDR3 length is 15 residues.

The V call is TRBV20-1, the J call TRBJ1-2; 7 bases align to TRBD1. J lost 4 bases, V lost 4 bases, and 9 bases had no gene match. CDR1 is DFQATT and CDR2 is SNEGSKA in the germline V gene (reference sequence). The CDR3 runs to 14 residues. In nucleotides, the CDR3 is TGCAGTGCTACTGAAACAGGGGTGGGCTATGGCTACACCTTC. It translates to CSATETGVGYGYTF.

V and J are TRBV7-8 and TRBJ2-7; tentatively, D is TRBD2 (6 bases). Trimming stripped 3 bases from V and 4 bases from J, with 19 bases between. The CDR3 runs to 16 residues. The germline V gene has CDR1 SGHVS and CDR2 FQNEAQ. CDR3 sequence reads: CASSLGVAVPPYEQYF. CDR3 nucleotide sequence: TGTGCCAGCAGCTTGGGGGTAGCGGTGCCCCCTTACGAGCAGTACTTC.

This clonotype was observed a handful of times. The chain uses TRBV10-3 and TRBJ2-1; TRBD1 matches 8 bases. This CDR3 is built from 12 residues. CDR1 and CDR2 from the germline V gene are ENHRY and SYGVKD. V shed 8 bases and J 9 bases; nucleotides not matched to a gene: 6. CDR3 coding DNA: TGTGCCATCCGGACAGGGTCGGGTGAGCAGTTCTTC. As protein: CAIRTGSGEQFF.

The chain employs TRBV4-1 and TRBJ2-2, with D maybe TRBD1 (5 bases). This CDR3 is 16 amino acids long. With 4 bases removed from V and 5 bases from J, the gap between germline ends came to 17 bases. Germline loops: CDR1 MGHRA, CDR2 YSYEKL. CDR3 in amino acids: CASSLGPQDGTGELFF. The CDR3 DNA sequence: TGCGCCAGCAGCCTGGGCCCACAGGATGGAACCGGGGAGCTGTTTTTT.

The rearrangement uses TRBV12-3 or TRBV12-4 and TRBJ2-1; D perhaps matches TRBD2 (5 bases). The V end was cut by 9 bases, the J end by 4 bases, with 13 bases between. This CDR3 has 13 amino acids. DNA of the CDR3: TGTGCCAGTATGGAGGCCCGGTACAATGAGCAGTTCTTC. As protein: CASMEARYNEQFF.

This clonotype was observed a handful of times. J is TRBJ2-7 and V is TRBV12-3 or TRBV12-4; TRBD1 matches 9 bases. The CDR3 length is 11 residues. V lost 5 bases to trimming and J lost 12 bases; unmatched junction nucleotides: 5. The DNA for the CDR3 is TGTGCCAGCAGTCAGGACAGGGGTCGGTACTTC. It specifies CASSQDRGRYF.

This chain links TRBV5-1 with TRBJ1-2; 7 bases match TRBD1. The CDR3 has 15 residues. Germline V gene lookup returns CDR1 SGHRS and CDR2 YFSETQ. Losses at the gene ends were 0 bases for V and 1 base for J; bases not matched to a gene: 3. CDR3 nucleotides: TGCGCCAGCAGCTTGGAATGGGACAGTAACTATGGCTACACCTTC. As protein: CASSLEWDSNYGYTF.

This clonotype was counted between two and nine times. The chain carries TRBV5-6 and TRBJ2-7; TRBD2 aligns across 9 bases. There are 14 residues in the CDR3. Germline values: CDR1 SGHDT, CDR2 YYEEEE. Trimming removed 5 bases from V and 2 bases from J; junction bases left unmatched: 5. The CDR3 nucleotides are TGTGCCAGCAGGAACAGACTAGCGGCCTACGAGCAGTACTTC. Its translation: CASRNRLAAYEQYF.

The genes are TRBV5-6 and TRBJ2-2; the D gene could be TRBD1 or TRBD2 (5 bases each). This CDR3 has 20 amino acids. Deletions cut 3 bases from V and 3 bases from J, with 27 bases between. The germline gives CDR1 SGHDT, CDR2 YYEEEE. The CDR3 region has the DNA TGTGCCAGCAGCTCCAACAACGGACTGGTGGTCGAGGGGTACACCGGGGAGCTGTTTTTT. It encodes CASSSNNGLVVEGYTGELFF.

This chain links TRBV5-1 with TRBJ2-1; weak D call: TRBD1 (5 bases). Germline loops: CDR1 SGHRS, CDR2 YFSETQ. Trimming pared 7 bases from V and 0 bases from J, leaving 14 bases between. This CDR3 spans 15 amino acids. The CDR3 DNA reads TGCGCCAGCGCCAATGGGGCGAGCTCCTACAATGAGCAGTTCTTC. Translation: CASANGASSYNEQFF.

The chain carries TRBV5-1 and TRBJ1-1; D remains unclear. Germline CDR1 SGHRS, CDR2 YFSETQ. V gave up 6 bases and J gave up 7 bases, with 10 bases separating them. The CDR3 is 11 amino acids. The CDR3 DNA reads TGCGCCAGCAAAAAAGAACTTGAAGCTTTCTTT. Translated, it gives CASKKELEAFF.

The chain links TRBV12-3 or TRBV12-4 to TRBJ1-1; possible D gene TRBD1, 5 bases. The V and J ends lost 8 bases and 1 base respectively, with 14 bases between them. The CDR3 loop spans 14 amino acids. This chain's CDR3 is CASGPGAANTEAFF. The CDR3, as DNA: TGTGCCAGCGGGCCTGGGGCGGCGAACACTGAAGCTTTCTTT.

This chain links TRBV12-3 or TRBV12-4 with TRBJ1-4; the D gene is possibly TRBD1 (5 bases). V was cut by 6 bases and J by 8 bases, with 13 bases left in between. CDR3 length: 13 amino acids. The CDR3 DNA follows: TGTGCCAGCAGCAACGGGGGAGCGGAAAAACTGTTTTTT. Translating it yields CASSNGGAEKLFF.

This chain joins TRBV12-3 or TRBV12-4 and TRBJ1-6, with D unclear. The CDR3 covers 14 residues. Trimming removed 6 bases at V and 0 bases at J, with 6 bases between. The CDR3 reads CASSPSSYNSPLHF. The CDR3 DNA sequence: TGTGCCAGCAGCCCGAGCTCCTATAATTCACCCCTCCACTTT.

The gene calls are TRBV27 and TRBJ1-2; perhaps TRBD1 as D (5 bases). The germline CDR1 and CDR2 sequences are MNHEY and SMNVEV (reference sequence). This CDR3 is 13 amino acids long. V lost 5 bases to trimming and J lost 4 bases, with 11 bases between them. The DNA for the CDR3 is TGTGCCAGCAGTGGGACCGCTGGCTATGGCTACACCTTC. Protein: CASSGTAGYGYTF.

This clonotype was seen more than once but under ten times. This sequence joins TRBV4-1 and TRBJ2-1; perhaps TRBD1 as D (5 bases). The germline CDR1 and CDR2 sequences are MGHRA and YSYEKL. The CDR3 is made up of 13 amino acids. Trimming pared 1 base from V and 8 bases from J, leaving 9 bases between. CDR3 amino acids: CASSQGQQDEQFF. The CDR3 bases are TGCGCCAGCAGCCAAGGTCAACAGGATGAGCAGTTCTTC.